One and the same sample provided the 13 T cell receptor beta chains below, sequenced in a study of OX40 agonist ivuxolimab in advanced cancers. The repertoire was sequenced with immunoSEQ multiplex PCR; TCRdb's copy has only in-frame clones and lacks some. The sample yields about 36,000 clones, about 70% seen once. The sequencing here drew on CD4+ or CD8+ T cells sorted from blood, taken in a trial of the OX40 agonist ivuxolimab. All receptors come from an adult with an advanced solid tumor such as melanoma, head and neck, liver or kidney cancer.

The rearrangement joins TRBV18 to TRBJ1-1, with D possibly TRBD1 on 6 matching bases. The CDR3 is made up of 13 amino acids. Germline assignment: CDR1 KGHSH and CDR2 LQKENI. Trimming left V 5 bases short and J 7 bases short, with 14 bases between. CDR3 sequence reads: CASSGAGEVEAFF. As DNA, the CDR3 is TGTGCCAGCTCAGGGGCAGGGGAGGTTGAAGCTTTCTTT.

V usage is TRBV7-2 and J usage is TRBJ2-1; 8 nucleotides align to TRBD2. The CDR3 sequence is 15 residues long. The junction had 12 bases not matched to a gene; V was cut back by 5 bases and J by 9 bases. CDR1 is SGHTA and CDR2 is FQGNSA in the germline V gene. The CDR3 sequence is CASSTSGGAWSEQFF. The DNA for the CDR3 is TGTGCCAGCAGCACGAGCGGGGGAGCGTGGAGTGAGCAGTTCTTC. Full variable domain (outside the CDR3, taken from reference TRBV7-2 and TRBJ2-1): GAGVSQSPSNKVTEKGKDVELRCDPISGHTALYWYRQSLGQGLEFLIYFQGNSAPDKSGLPSDRFSAERTGGSVSTLTIQRTQQEDSAVYLCASSTSGGAWSEQFFGPGTRLTVL.

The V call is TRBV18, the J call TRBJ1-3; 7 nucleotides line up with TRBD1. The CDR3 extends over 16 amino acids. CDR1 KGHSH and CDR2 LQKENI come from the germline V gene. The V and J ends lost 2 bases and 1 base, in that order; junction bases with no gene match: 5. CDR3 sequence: CASSPSTGLSGNTIYF. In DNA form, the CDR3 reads TGTGCCAGCTCACCATCGACAGGGTTATCTGGAAACACCATATATTTT.

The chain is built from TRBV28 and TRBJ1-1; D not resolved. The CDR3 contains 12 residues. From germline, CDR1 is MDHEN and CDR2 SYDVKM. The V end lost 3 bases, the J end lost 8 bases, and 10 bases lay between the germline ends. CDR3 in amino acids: CASSFGLTEAFF. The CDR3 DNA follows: TGTGCCAGCAGTTTCGGACTGACAGAAGCTTTCTTT.

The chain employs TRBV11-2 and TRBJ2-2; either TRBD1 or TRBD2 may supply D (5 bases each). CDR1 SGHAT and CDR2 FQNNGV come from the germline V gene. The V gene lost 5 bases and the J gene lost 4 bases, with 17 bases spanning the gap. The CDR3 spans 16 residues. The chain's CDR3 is CASSPAKGTATGELFF. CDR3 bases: TGTGCCAGCAGCCCAGCAAAAGGGACGGCCACCGGGGAGCTGTTTTTT.

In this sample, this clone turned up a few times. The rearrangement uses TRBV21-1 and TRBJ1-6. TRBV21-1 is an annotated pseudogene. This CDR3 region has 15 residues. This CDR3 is CASSKSGRRSSPLHF. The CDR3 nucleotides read TGTGCCAGCAGCAAATCGGGACGTAGGAGTTCACCCCTCCACTTT.

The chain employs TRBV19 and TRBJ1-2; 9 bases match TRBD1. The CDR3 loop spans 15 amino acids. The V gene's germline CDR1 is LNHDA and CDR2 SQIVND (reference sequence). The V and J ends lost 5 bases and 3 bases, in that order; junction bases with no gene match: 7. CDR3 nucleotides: TGTGCCAGTAGTGTCCGGGACAGGGACTACTATGGCTACACCTTC. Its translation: CASSVRDRDYYGYTF.

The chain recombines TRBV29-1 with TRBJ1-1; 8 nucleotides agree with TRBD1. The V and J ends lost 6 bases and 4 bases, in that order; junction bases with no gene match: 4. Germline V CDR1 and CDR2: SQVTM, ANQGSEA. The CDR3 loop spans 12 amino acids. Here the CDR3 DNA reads TGCAGCGTGTGGACAGGGATCACTGAAGCTTTCTTT. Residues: CSVWTGITEAFF.

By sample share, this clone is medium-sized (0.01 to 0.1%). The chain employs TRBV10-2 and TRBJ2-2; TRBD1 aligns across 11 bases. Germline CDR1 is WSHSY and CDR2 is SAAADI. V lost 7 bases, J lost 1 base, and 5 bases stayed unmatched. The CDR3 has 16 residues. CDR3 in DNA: TGCGCCAGCAACGAAGGGACAGGGGGGAACACCGGGGAGCTGTTTTTT. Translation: CASNEGTGGNTGELFF.

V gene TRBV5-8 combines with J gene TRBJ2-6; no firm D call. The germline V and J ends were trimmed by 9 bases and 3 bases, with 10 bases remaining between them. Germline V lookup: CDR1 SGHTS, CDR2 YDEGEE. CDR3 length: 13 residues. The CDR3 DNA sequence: TGTGCCACCGATAGCTTTGGGGCCAACGTCCTGACTTTC. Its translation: CATDSFGANVLTF.

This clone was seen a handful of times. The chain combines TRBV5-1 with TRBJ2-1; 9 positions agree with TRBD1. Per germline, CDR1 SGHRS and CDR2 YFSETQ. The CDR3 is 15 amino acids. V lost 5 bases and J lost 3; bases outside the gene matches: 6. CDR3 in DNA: TGCGCCAGCAGGGCTCAGGACAGGGGCTACAATGAGCAGTTCTTC. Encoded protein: CASRAQDRGYNEQFF.

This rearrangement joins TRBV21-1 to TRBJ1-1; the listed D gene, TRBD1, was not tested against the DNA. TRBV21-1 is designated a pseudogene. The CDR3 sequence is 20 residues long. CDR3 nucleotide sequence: TGTGCCAGCAGCAATGTAAAAACCTTCCCAGGGGGCAACAAGAACACTGAAGCTTTCTTT. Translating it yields CASSNVKTFPGGNKNTEAFF.

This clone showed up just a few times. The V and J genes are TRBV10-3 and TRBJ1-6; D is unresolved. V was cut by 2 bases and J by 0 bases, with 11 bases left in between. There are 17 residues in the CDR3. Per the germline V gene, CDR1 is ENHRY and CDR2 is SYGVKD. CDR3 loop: CAISEVPLSSYNSPLHF. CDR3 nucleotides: TGTGCCATCAGTGAGGTTCCTTTAAGCTCCTATAATTCACCCCTCCACTTT.